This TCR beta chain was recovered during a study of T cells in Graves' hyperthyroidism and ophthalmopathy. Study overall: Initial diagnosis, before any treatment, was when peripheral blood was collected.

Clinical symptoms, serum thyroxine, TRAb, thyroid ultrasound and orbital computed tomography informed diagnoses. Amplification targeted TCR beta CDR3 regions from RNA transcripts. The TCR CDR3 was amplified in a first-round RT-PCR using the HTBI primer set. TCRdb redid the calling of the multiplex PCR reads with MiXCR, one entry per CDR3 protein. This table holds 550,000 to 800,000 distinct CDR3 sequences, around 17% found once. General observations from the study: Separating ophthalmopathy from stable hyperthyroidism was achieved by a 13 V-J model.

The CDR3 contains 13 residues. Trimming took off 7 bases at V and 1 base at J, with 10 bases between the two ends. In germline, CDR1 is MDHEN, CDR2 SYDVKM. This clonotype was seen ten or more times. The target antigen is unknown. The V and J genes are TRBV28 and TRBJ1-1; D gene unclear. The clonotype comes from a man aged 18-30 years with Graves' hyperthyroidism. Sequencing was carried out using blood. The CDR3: CASTLGANTEAFF. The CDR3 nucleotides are TGTGCCAGCACCCTGGGAGCGAACACTGAAGCTTTCTTT.